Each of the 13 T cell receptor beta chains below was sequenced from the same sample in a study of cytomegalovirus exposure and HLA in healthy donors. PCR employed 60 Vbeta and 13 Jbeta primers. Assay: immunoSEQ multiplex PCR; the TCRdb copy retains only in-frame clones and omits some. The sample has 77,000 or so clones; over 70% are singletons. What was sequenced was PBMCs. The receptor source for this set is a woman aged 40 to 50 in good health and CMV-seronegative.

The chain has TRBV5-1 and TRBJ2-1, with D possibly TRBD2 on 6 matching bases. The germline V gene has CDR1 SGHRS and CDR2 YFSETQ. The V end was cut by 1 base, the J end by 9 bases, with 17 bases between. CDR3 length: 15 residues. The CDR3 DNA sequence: TGCGCCAGCAGCTTGCGGGAGCGATCGGGCAGTGAGCAGTTCTTC. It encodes CASSLRERSGSEQFF.

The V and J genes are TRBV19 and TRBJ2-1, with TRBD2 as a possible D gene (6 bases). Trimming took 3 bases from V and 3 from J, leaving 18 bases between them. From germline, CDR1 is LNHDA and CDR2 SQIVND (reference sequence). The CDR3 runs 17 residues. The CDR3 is CASSMGSGRGVYNEQFF. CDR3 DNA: TGTGCCAGTAGTATGGGGTCAGGTCGCGGGGTCTACAATGAGCAGTTCTTC.

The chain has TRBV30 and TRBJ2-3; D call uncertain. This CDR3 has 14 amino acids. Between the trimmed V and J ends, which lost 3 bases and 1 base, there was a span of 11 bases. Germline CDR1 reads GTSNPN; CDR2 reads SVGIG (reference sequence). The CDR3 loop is CAWSRTTRTDTQYF. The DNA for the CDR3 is TGTGCCTGGAGCCGTACTACGCGCACAGATACGCAGTATTTT.

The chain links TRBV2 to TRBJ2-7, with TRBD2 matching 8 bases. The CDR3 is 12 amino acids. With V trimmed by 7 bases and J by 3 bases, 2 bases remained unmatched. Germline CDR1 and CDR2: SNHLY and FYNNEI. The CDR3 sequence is CASKGTSYEQYF. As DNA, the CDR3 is TGTGCCAGCAAAGGGACTAGCTACGAGCAGTACTTC.

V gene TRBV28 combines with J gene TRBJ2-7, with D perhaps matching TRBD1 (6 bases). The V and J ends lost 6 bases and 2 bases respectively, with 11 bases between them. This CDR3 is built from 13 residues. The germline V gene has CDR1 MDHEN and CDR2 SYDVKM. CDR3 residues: CASSPRDTYEQYF. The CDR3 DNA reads TGTGCCAGCAGCCCTCGGGACACCTACGAGCAGTACTTC.

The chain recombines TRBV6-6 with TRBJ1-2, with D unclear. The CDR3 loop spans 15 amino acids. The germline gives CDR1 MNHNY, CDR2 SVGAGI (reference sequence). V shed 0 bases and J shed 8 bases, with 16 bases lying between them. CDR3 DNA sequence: TGTGCCAGCAGTTACTCGGCAGCCAGATCGGGGGGCTACACCTTC. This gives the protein CASSYSAARSGGYTF.

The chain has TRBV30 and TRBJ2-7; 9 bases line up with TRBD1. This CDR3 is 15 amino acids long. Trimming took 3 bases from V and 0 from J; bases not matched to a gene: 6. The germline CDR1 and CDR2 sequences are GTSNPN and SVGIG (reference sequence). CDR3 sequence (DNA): TGTGCCTGGAGGGATATGGGACAGGGCTCCTACGAGCAGTACTTC. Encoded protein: CAWRDMGQGSYEQYF. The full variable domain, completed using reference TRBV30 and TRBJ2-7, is SQTIHQWPATLVQPVGSPLSLECTVEGTSNPNLYWYRQAAGRGLQLLFYSVGIGQISSEVPQNLSASRPQDRQFILSSKKLLLSDSGFYLCAWRDMGQGSYEQYFGPGTRLTVT.

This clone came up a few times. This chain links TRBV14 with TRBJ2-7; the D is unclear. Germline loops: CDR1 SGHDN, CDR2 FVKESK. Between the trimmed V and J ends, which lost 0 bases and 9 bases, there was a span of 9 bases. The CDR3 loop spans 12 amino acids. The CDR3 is CASSQDRVGQYF. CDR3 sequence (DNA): TGTGCCAGCAGCCAAGACCGAGTCGGGCAGTACTTC.

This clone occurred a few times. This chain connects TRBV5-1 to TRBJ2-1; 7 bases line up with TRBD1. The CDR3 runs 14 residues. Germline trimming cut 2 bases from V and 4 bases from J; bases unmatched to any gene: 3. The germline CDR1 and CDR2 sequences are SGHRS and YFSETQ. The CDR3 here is CASSFGDSYNEQFF. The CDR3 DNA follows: TGCGCCAGCAGCTTCGGGGACAGTTACAATGAGCAGTTCTTC. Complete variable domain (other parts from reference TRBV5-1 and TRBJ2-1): KAGVTQTPRYLIKTRGQQVTLSCSPISGHRSVSWYQQTPGQGLQFLFEYFSETQRNKGNFPGRFSGRQFSNSRSEMNVSTLELGDSALYLCASSFGDSYNEQFFGPGTRLTVL.

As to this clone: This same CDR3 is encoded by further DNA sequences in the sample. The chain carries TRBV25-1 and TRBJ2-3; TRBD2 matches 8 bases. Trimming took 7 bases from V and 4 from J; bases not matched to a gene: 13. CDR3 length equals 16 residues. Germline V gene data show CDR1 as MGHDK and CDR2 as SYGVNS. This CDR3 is CASTRGGAGVPDTQYF. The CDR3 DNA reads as TGTGCCAGCACTCGGGGGGGAGCGGGAGTCCCAGATACGCAGTATTTT.

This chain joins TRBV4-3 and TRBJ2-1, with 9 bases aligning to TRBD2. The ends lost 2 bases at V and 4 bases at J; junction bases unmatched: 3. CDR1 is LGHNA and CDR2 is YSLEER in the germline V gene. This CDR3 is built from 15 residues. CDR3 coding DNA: TGCGCCAGCAGCCAAAGACTAGCGGATTACAATGAGCAGTTCTTC. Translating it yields CASSQRLADYNEQFF.

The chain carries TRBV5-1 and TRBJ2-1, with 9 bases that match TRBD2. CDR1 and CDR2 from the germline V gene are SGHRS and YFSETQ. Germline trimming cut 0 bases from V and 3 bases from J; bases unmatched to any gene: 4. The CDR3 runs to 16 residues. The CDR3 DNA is TGCGCCAGCAGCTTGGCGCGCGGGGGGGACTACAATGAGCAGTTCTTC. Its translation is CASSLARGGDYNEQFF.

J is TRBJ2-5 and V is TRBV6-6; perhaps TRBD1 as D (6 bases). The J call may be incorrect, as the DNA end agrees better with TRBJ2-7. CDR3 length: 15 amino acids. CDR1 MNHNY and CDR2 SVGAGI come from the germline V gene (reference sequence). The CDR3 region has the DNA TGTGCCAGCAGTTACTCGGACAGCCCGGGGTTCGAGCAGTACTTC. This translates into CASSYSDSPGFEQYF.